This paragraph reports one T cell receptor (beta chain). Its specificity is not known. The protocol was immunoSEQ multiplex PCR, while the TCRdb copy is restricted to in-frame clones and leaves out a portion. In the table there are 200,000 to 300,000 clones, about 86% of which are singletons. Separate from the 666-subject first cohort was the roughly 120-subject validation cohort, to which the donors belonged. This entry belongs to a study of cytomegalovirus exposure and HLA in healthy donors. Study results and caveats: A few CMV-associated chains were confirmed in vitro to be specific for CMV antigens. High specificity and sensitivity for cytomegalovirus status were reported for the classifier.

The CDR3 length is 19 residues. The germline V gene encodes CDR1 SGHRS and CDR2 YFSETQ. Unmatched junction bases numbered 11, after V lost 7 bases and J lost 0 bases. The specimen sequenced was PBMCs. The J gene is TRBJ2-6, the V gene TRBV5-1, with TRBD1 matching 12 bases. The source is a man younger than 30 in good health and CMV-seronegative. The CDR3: CASQWDRGPFDSGANVLTF. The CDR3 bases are TGCGCCAGCCAATGGGACAGGGGGCCTTTTGACTCTGGGGCCAACGTCCTGACTTTC.